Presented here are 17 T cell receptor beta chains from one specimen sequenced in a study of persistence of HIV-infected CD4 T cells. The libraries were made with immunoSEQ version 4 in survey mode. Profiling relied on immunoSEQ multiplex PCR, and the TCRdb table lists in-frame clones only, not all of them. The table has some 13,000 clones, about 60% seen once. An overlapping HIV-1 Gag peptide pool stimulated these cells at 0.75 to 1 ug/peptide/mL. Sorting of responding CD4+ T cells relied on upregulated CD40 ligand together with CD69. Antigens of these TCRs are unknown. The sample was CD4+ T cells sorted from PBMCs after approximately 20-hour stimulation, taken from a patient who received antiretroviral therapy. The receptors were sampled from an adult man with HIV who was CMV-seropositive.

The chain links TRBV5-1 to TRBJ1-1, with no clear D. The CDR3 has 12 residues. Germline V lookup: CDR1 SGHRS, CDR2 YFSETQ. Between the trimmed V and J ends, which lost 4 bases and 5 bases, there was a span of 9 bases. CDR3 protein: CASSPFGTEAFF. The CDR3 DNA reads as TGCGCCAGCAGCCCGTTTGGGACTGAAGCTTTCTTT. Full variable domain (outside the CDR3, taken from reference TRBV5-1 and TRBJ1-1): KAGVTQTPRYLIKTRGQQVTLSCSPISGHRSVSWYQQTPGQGLQFLFEYFSETQRNKGNFPGRFSGRQFSNSRSEMNVSTLELGDSALYLCASSPFGTEAFFGQGTRLTVV.

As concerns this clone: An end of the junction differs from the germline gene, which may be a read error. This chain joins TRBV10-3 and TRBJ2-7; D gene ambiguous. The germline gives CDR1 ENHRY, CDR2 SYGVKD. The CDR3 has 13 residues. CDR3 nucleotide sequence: TGTGCCATGAGTGGACCAGATGGCTACGAGCAGTACTTC. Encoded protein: CAMSGPDGYEQYF.

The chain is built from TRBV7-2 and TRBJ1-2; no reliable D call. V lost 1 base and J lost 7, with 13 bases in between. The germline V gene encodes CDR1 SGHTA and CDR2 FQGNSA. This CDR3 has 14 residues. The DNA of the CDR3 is TGTGCCAGCAGCTTAGTACAAGGGAGCGGTGGCTACACCTTC. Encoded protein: CASSLVQGSGGYTF.

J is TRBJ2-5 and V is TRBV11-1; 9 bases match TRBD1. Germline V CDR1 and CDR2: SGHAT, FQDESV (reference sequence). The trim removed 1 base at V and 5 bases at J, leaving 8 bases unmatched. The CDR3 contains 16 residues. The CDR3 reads CASSLDNRGRRETQYF. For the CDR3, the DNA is TGTGCCAGCAGCTTAGACAACAGGGGGCGGAGGGAGACCCAGTACTTC.

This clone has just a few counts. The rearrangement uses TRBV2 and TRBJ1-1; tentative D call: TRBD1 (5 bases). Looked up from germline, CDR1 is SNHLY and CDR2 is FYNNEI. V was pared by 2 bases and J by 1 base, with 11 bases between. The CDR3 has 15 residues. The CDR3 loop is CASSERAGRNTEAFF. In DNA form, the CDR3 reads TGTGCCAGCAGTGAAAGAGCAGGGAGGAACACTGAAGCTTTCTTT.

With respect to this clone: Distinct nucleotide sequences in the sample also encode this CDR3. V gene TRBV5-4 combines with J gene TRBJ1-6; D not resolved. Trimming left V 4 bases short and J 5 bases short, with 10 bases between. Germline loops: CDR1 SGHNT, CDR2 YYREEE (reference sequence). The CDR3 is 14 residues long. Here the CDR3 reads CASSLGRNNSPLHF. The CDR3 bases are TGTGCCAGCAGCCTTGGACGGAATAATTCACCCCTCCACTTT.

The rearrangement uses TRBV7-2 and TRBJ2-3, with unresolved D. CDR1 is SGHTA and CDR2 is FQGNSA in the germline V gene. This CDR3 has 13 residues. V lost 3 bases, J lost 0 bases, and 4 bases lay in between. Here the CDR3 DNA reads TGTGCCAGCAGCTTCTCTAGCACAGATACGCAGTATTTT. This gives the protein CASSFSSTDTQYF.

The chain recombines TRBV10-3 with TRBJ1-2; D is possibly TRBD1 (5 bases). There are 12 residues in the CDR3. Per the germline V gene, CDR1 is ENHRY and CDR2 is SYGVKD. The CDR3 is CAHRGRDDGYTF. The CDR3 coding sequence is TGTGCTCATAGGGGCAGGGATGATGGCTACACCTTC.

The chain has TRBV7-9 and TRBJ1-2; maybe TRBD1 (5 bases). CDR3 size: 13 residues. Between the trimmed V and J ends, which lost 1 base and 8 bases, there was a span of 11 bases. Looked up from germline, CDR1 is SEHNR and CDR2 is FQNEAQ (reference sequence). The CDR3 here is CASSLVGGAGYTF. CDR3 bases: TGTGCCAGCAGCTTAGTTGGAGGGGCGGGCTACACCTTC. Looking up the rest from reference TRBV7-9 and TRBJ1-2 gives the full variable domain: DTGVSQNPRHKITKRGQNVTFRCDPISEHNRLYWYRQTLGQGPEFLTYFQNEAQLEKSRLLSDRFSAERPKGSFSTLEIQRTEQGDSAMYLCASSLVGGAGYTFGSGTRLTVV.

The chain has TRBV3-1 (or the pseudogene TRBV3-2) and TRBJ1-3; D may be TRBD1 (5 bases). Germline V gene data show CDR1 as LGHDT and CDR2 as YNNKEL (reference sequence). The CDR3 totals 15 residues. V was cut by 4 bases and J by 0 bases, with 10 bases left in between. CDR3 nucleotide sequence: TGTGCCAGCAGCCGGGTGACAGCCTCTGGAAACACCATATATTTT. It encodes CASSRVTASGNTIYF.

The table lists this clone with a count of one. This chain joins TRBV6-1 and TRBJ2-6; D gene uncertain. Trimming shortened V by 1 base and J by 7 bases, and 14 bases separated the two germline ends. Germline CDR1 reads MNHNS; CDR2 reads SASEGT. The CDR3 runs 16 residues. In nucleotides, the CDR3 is TGTGCCAGCAGTGAAGGGATAAGAGGCGGCGCCAACGTCCTGACTTTC. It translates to CASSEGIRGGANVLTF.

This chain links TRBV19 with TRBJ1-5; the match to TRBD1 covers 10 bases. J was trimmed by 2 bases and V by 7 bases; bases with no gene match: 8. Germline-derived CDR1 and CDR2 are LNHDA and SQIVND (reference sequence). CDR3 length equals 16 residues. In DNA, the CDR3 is TGTGCCAGTACCCCATGGGACAGGGGAGGCAATCAGCCCCAGCATTTT. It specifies CASTPWDRGGNQPQHF.

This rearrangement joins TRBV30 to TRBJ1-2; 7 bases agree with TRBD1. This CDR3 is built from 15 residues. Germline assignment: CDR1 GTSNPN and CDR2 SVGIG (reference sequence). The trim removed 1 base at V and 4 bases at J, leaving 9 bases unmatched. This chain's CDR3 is CAWSAYRDSPYGYTF. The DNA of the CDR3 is TGTGCCTGGAGTGCCTACCGGGACAGTCCCTATGGCTACACCTTC. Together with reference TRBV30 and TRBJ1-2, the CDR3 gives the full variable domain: SQTIHQWPATLVQPVGSPLSLECTVEGTSNPNLYWYRQAAGRGLQLLFYSVGIGQISSEVPQNLSASRPQDRQFILSSKKLLLSDSGFYLCAWSAYRDSPYGYTFGSGTRLTVV.

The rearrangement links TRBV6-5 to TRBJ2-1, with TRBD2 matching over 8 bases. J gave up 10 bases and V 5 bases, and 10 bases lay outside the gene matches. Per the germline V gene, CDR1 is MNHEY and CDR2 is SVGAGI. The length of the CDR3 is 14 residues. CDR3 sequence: CASSPRTSSREQFF. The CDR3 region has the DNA TGTGCCAGCAGTCCTCGGACTAGCTCTAGAGAGCAGTTCTTC.

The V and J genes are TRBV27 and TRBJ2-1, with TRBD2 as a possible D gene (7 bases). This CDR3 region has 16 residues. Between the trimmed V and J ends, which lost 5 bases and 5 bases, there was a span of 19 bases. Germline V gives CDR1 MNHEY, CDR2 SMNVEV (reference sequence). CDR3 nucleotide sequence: TGTGCCAGCAGTAGATCACTAGCGAAGGGGGACAATGAGCAGTTCTTC. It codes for CASSRSLAKGDNEQFF.

CDR3 bases: TGCAGCGTTGAGGGACAACGAGCCTACGAGCAGTACTTC. Amino acid sequence: CSVEGQRAYEQYF. This chain links TRBV29-1 with TRBJ2-7; the D gene is possibly TRBD1 (6 bases). The CDR3 spans 13 residues. V was clipped by 3 bases and J by 2 bases, with 11 bases between them. From germline, CDR1 is SQVTM and CDR2 ANQGSEA.

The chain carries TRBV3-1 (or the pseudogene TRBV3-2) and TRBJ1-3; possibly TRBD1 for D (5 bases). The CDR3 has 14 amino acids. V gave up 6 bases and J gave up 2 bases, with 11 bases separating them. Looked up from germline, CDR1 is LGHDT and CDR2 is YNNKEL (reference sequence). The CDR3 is CASRPEGPGNTIYF. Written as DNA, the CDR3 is TGTGCCAGCAGACCGGAGGGGCCTGGAAACACCATATATTTT.